These 23 T cell receptor beta chains originate from one sample sequenced in a study of T cell changes during pregnancy in multiple sclerosis (dated by TCRdb to the late 2010s). Receptors were amplified or captured by the immunoSEQ multiplex PCR assay. TCRdb limited this immuneACCESS table to in-frame rearrangements with V and J called. A share of clones is missing; checked studies link under half to unresolved V genes, and the rest is unexplained. The sample table holds approximately 130,000 clones, of which about 95% were seen once. The ten biggest clones cover over 0.35% of the sample. The sequencing used peripheral blood, collected after pregnancy. The receptors derive from a female donor with multiple sclerosis, enrolled in a pregnancy study.

This clone was seen a single time. The rearrangement links TRBV9 to TRBJ2-3, with 11 bases that match TRBD2. Per germline, CDR1 SGDLS and CDR2 YYNGEE. The CDR3 totals 16 residues. V lost 4 bases and J lost 3; bases outside the gene matches: 7. The CDR3 is CASSPRLAGRTDTQYF. CDR3 sequence (DNA): TGTGCCAGCAGCCCCAGACTAGCGGGAAGGACAGATACGCAGTATTTT. The whole variable domain, filled in from reference TRBV9 and TRBJ2-3, reads DSGVTQTPKHLITATGQRVTLRCSPRSGDLSVYWYQQSLDQGLQFLIQYYNGEERAKGNILERFSAQQFPDLHSELNLSSLELGDSALYFCASSPRLAGRTDTQYFGPGTRLTVL.

This chain links TRBV5-4 with TRBJ2-7, with 10 bases lining up with TRBD2. CDR3 length equals 17 residues. The germline gives CDR1 SGHNT, CDR2 YYREEE (reference sequence). The V segment lost 0 bases and the J segment 3 bases; nucleotides outside the gene matches: 9. The CDR3 protein is CASSLAPSGSGGYEQYF. The CDR3 DNA sequence: TGTGCCAGCAGCTTGGCGCCTAGCGGGAGTGGTGGCTACGAGCAGTACTTC.

The J gene is TRBJ2-1, the V gene TRBV7-9; 10 bases are shared with TRBD2. The CDR3 runs 16 residues. V was pared by 4 bases and J by 5 bases, with 8 bases of the junction left unmatched. The germline V gene has CDR1 SEHNR and CDR2 FQNEAQ (reference sequence). In nucleotides, the CDR3 is TGTGCCAGCAGCTCATCGGCGCTAGCGGGGGACAATGAGCAGTTCTTC. Protein product: CASSSSALAGDNEQFF.

This clone appeared once. This rearrangement joins TRBV30 to TRBJ1-5; D uncertain. Trimming stripped 3 bases from V and 3 bases from J, with 9 bases between. This CDR3 has 13 amino acids. Germline CDR1 is GTSNPN and CDR2 is SVGIG (reference sequence). Here the CDR3 reads CAWRGSLNQPQHF. For the CDR3, the DNA is TGTGCCTGGAGAGGGAGCCTCAATCAGCCCCAGCATTTT.

This clone appeared once. V usage is TRBV9 and J usage is TRBJ2-3, with 7 bases fitting TRBD1. Germline loops: CDR1 SGDLS, CDR2 YYNGEE. The junction had 3 bases not matched to a gene; V was cut back by 0 bases and J by 2 bases. The CDR3 loop spans 15 amino acids. CDR3 DNA sequence: TGTGCCAGCAGCGTAGCTGGGACAGACACAGATACGCAGTATTTT. Protein sequence: CASSVAGTDTDTQYF.

The chain links TRBV20-1 to TRBJ2-7, with D hard to call. The CDR3 totals 11 residues. V lost 0 bases and J lost 8, with 8 bases in between. Germline assignment: CDR1 DFQATT and CDR2 SNEGSKA (reference sequence). Here the CDR3 reads CSARDSLKQYF. Here the CDR3 DNA reads TGCAGTGCTAGAGACTCACTGAAGCAGTACTTC.

This chain links TRBV6-4 with TRBJ2-3; D is perhaps TRBD1 (6 bases). The CDR3 covers 13 residues. The germline V gene encodes CDR1 MRHNA and CDR2 SNTAGT. Trimming stripped 8 bases from V and 6 bases from J, with 15 bases between. The CDR3 protein is CASGRTGKDTQYF. DNA of the CDR3: TGTGCCAGCGGAAGAACAGGGAAGGATACGCAGTATTTT.

The chain carries TRBV2 and TRBJ2-1; 9 bases fit TRBD2. Germline V CDR1 and CDR2: SNHLY, FYNNEI. CDR3 length equals 16 residues. V shed 11 bases and J 8 bases; nucleotides not matched to a gene: 19. The CDR3 DNA sequence: TGTGCCTCCTCAGGTTTGGGCCTAGCGGGACGGGATGAGCAGTTCTTC. This encodes CASSGLGLAGRDEQFF.

V and J are TRBV28 and TRBJ1-5, with a tentative D call TRBD1 (5 bases). V lost 2 bases to trimming and J lost 6 bases, with 11 bases between them. The CDR3 has 14 amino acids. The germline V gene has CDR1 MDHEN and CDR2 SYDVKM. DNA of the CDR3: TGTGCCAGCAGTTTAAGGGGCCTGGGTCAGCCCCAGCATTTT. This encodes CASSLRGLGQPQHF.

This sequence joins TRBV5-1 and TRBJ2-4; possible D gene TRBD1, 6 bases. Trimming stripped 2 bases from V and 2 bases from J, with 17 bases between. Per germline, CDR1 SGHRS and CDR2 YFSETQ. The CDR3 has 17 residues. The CDR3 sequence: CASSLALTGTTKNIQYF. CDR3 sequence (DNA): TGCGCCAGCAGCTTAGCCCTAACAGGGACGACCAAAAACATTCAGTACTTC.

In DNA, the CDR3 is TGTGCCTGGACCTCCCGAGGGATGCGGAAACTGTTTTTT. It is translated as CAWTSRGMRKLFF. V is TRBV30 and J is TRBJ1-4; no reliable D call. The germline V and J ends were trimmed by 4 bases and 11 bases, with 17 bases remaining between them. The length of the CDR3 is 13 residues. Germline assignment: CDR1 GTSNPN and CDR2 SVGIG (reference sequence).

The CDR3 DNA sequence: TGTGCCAGCAGTTGGTCCGGGAGAGAGACCCAGTACTTC. Translation gives CASSWSGRETQYF. The genes are TRBV27 and TRBJ2-5; a weak D match, TRBD2 (6 bases). This CDR3 is 13 amino acids long. The V end was cut by 4 bases, the J end by 4 bases, with 10 bases between. The germline V gene has CDR1 MNHEY and CDR2 SMNVEV (reference sequence).

This sequence joins TRBV6-6 and TRBJ1-1; D might be TRBD1 (5 bases). CDR1 MNHNY and CDR2 SVGAGI come from the germline V gene (reference sequence). CDR3 length: 14 residues. Trimming removed 6 bases from V and 11 bases from J, with 22 bases in between. The CDR3 sequence: CASRLWTPTVGAFF. The DNA of the CDR3 is TGTGCCAGCAGGTTATGGACACCCACGGTGGGTGCTTTCTTT.

This clone was observed a single time. The chain couples TRBV5-6 to TRBJ2-3, with TRBD2 matching 9 bases. Germline V gene data show CDR1 as SGHDT and CDR2 as YYEEEE. The CDR3 runs to 15 residues. After removal of 4 bases from V and 2 bases from J, the junction contained 5 bases not matched to a gene. CDR3 DNA sequence: TGTGCCAGCAGCGCTAGCGGGGCCCACACAGATACGCAGTATTTT. Translation gives CASSASGAHTDTQYF.

This clone is a singleton in its sample. The chain employs TRBV27 and TRBJ2-4, with D perhaps matching TRBD1 (6 bases). V shed 2 bases and J shed 8 bases, with 13 bases lying between them. Germline-derived CDR1 and CDR2 are MNHEY and SMNVEV (reference sequence). CDR3 length equals 14 residues. The CDR3 spells CASSLLGAGDIQYF. In DNA, the CDR3 is TGTGCCAGCAGTTTACTGGGGGCGGGTGACATTCAGTACTTC.

The genes are TRBV29-1 and TRBJ2-5; 12 bases are shared with TRBD2. Looked up from germline, CDR1 is SQVTM and CDR2 is ANQGSEA. This CDR3 region has 13 residues. The ends lost 4 bases at V and 3 bases at J; junction bases unmatched: 0. DNA of the CDR3: TGCAGCGTTGGGACTAGCGGGAAAGAGACCCAGTACTTC. Protein: CSVGTSGKETQYF.

V gene TRBV27 combines with J gene TRBJ2-7; tentative D call: TRBD2 (5 bases). The CDR3 contains 15 residues. The V gene lost 5 bases and the J gene lost 2 bases, with 16 bases spanning the gap. The germline CDR1 and CDR2 sequences are MNHEY and SMNVEV (reference sequence). Here the CDR3 reads CASSHIPGNPYEQYF. In nucleotides, the CDR3 is TGTGCCAGCAGTCACATCCCCGGGAATCCCTACGAGCAGTACTTC.

V is TRBV7-2 and J is TRBJ2-5; D not certain. With 5 bases removed from V and 5 bases from J, the gap between germline ends came to 12 bases. The V gene's germline CDR1 is SGHTA and CDR2 FQGNSA. This CDR3 has 13 amino acids. CDR3 sequence reads: CASSRKAGETQYF. The DNA of the CDR3 is TGTGCCAGCAGCCGCAAGGCCGGGGAGACCCAGTACTTC.

This sequence joins TRBV2 and TRBJ2-2; 7 nucleotides line up with TRBD2. The CDR3 contains 16 residues. J lost 0 bases, V lost 8 bases, and 9 bases had no gene match. Germline-derived CDR1 and CDR2 are SNHLY and FYNNEI. The CDR3 loop reads CASGGGIGANTGELFF. In nucleotides, the CDR3 is TGTGCCAGCGGGGGGGGTATAGGCGCGAACACCGGGGAGCTGTTTTTT.

The chain employs TRBV29-1 and TRBJ1-2; 7 nucleotides agree with TRBD1. Per germline, CDR1 SQVTM and CDR2 ANQGSEA. CDR3 size: 14 residues. The V segment lost 8 bases and the J segment 0 bases; nucleotides outside the gene matches: 9. The CDR3 nucleotides read TGCAGCTCAGTAGGGACAGTCTCTAACTATGGCTACACCTTC. This gives the protein CSSVGTVSNYGYTF.

The rearrangement joins TRBV15 to TRBJ2-5, with 7 bases that match TRBD2. CDR3 length: 14 residues. Germline-derived CDR1 and CDR2 are LNHNV and YYDKDF (reference sequence). With 5 bases clipped from V and 3 bases from J, the junction kept 6 bases outside the gene matches. The CDR3 is CATSGGSMKETQYF. Here the CDR3 DNA reads TGTGCCACCAGCGGCGGGAGTATGAAAGAGACCCAGTACTTC.

V is TRBV7-8 and J is TRBJ1-2; tentative D call: TRBD1 (5 bases). The CDR3 has 15 residues. Germline values: CDR1 SGHVS, CDR2 FQNEAQ. Trimming removed 2 bases from V and 1 base from J, with 11 bases in between. CDR3: CASSLPQGDNYGYTF. CDR3 DNA: TGTGCCAGCAGCTTACCCCAGGGCGATAACTATGGCTACACCTTC.

J is TRBJ1-3 and V is TRBV29-1; 10 bases match TRBD1. The V gene's germline CDR1 is SQVTM and CDR2 ANQGSEA. CDR3 length: 15 residues. V was clipped by 6 bases and J by 3 bases; unmatched bases: 8. CDR3: CSVVGTGAGGNTIYF. The CDR3 DNA reads TGCAGCGTGGTGGGGACAGGGGCAGGTGGAAACACCATATATTTT. The entire variable domain, with the rest obtained from reference TRBV29-1 and TRBJ1-3, is as follows: SAVISQKPSRDICQRGTSLTIQCQVDSQVTMMFWYRQQPGQSLTLIATANQGSEATYESGFVIDKFPISRPNLTFSTLTVSNMSPEDSSIYLCSVVGTGAGGNTIYFGEGSWLTVV.